This T cell receptor beta chain was recorded in a study of human T cells and chemical hapten exposure (dated by TCRdb to the early 2020s). Context from the whole study: For sensitization, 2% DPC in acetone was applied to a 2 cm by 2 cm area of upper inner arm skin. Throughout the roughly 25-week study period, patients were also given weekly therapeutic DPC doses on the scalp. Patch testing on the upper back used Finn chambers containing 0.01% DPC, with scoring done after 6 days according to International Contact Dermatitis Research Group standards. Alopecia areata with under or over 50% scalp involvement, alopecia totalis and alopecia universalis were represented in the patient cohort, which was mostly female. Libraries were pooled for sequencing, and variation in per-sample TCR yields was attributed mainly to small differences in library volumes within the pool. The study tracked peripheral blood TCR repertoire changes in vivo during primary and secondary sensitization to the hapten diphenylcyclopropenone (DPC) in alopecia patients. Blood was sampled from patients pre-sensitization (week 0) and at 2, 6 and about 24 weeks after DPC sensitization. Twenty-nine alopecia patients gave blood for TCR sequencing at one to four time points (pre-sensitization, 2, 6 and 24 weeks).

This clonotype occurred many times. Which antigen it targets is not known. Per-base qualities were not stored, and no clone one base away is much larger. Receptor libraries were prepared by RACE. The reads were generated on a NextSeq 500. During library preparation, unique molecular identifiers were attached to individual cDNA molecules so that TCRs could be counted quantitatively and reproducibly. Each blood RNA sample was used to sequence both TCR alpha and TCR beta chains. The paper's data handling went like this. The median number of TCRs per sample was over 85,000, ranging from about 20,000 to 750,000. The Decombinator software suite was used to annotate the V, J and CDR3 of the TCR reads. Every sample was subsampled to the same number of TCRs (28,000) for the PS versus PT1 abundance plots. TCRs were defined as expanded if absent before sensitization and observed at least eight times at the 2-week time point. TCRdb handled the public reads itself, with Q25 trimming in fastp and clone calling in MiXCR, and kept productive beta chains. Records with the same CDR3 protein are collapsed into one entry carrying the most frequent genes and DNA. The V and J calls come from TCRdb's annotation, not from the publication. Within this sample are 75,000 to 95,000 distinct CDR3 sequences, with 9.5% to 11% of them counted one time only. The top ten constitute roughly 2% of the sample.

The label giving this sample's time point can be read as: patch test 2, 6 weeks after DPC sensitization. What this sample's treatment or condition label stands for: therapeutic diphenylcyclopropenone sensitization with weekly scalp DPC. At each patch-test visit, blood was drawn before the patch test was applied. To be eligible, patients had to be aged 18 to 70, diagnosed with alopecia and judged suitable for DPC therapy, while pregnant patients were excluded. Total RNA was isolated from unfractionated whole blood collected in Tempus Blood RNA tubes. General conclusions and limits of the study: Patch test score correlated positively with the number of PT1 expanded TCRs, reaching significance at thresholds 8, 16 and 32 but not at 4. Significantly more large CDR3 similarity clusters were formed by expanded TCRs than by pre-sensitization or healthy control sets, consistent with antigen-driven responses. Alopecia, a presumed autoimmune disease, was present in all patients, so the immune response of the patients might differ from that of healthy individuals. No change with DPC sensitization was found in the number of TCRs above 1 in 1000 frequency, and no evidence of global repertoire structure alterations was found. Repeated subsampling changed both the strength of the expansion versus patch-test correlation and the threshold at which that correlation became significant.

V was cut back by 3 bases and J by 4 bases, leaving a gap of 3 bases between them. Counted from cysteine to phenylalanine, this CDR3 has 11 amino acids. The entry retains the CDR3 DNA only, 33 bases that are in frame from base 1. The chain couples TRBV12-3 or TRBV12-4 to TRBJ1-1, with the identity of the D gene unclear. The TCR was taken from a man in his forties with alopecia areata. Some clones in this sample may be carry-over from other donors' samples. This specimen was whole blood, taken in connection with sensitization to the hapten diphenylcyclopropenone (DPC). In nucleotide form, the sequence is TGTGCCAGCAGTTTGCCCACTGAAGCTTTCTTT. Its protein product is CASSLPTEAFF.